Presented here are 12 T cell receptor beta chains from one specimen sequenced in a study of blood T cell repertoires in COVID-19. Libraries were prepared by immunoSEQ multiplex PCR; TCRdb keeps only in-frame clonotypes and omits some of them. Found here are about 240,000 clones, 85% of them singletons; the top ten hold 6% to 7%. Sequencing input: peripheral blood. The receptors were gathered from a woman aged 55-70 years with active or convalescent COVID-19.

The chain carries TRBV5-1 and TRBJ2-2; D gene uncertain. The CDR3 extends over 15 amino acids. V was shortened by 0 bases and J by 1 base, with 7 bases between the two germline ends. Germline V CDR1 and CDR2: SGHRS, YFSETQ. As DNA, the CDR3 is TGCGCCAGCAGCTTGGGAACGAGGAACACCGGGGAGCTGTTTTTT. This translates into CASSLGTRNTGELFF.

This clone was seen a few times. The chain carries TRBV2 and TRBJ1-3; D is ambiguous. Germline-derived CDR1 and CDR2 are SNHLY and FYNNEI. The CDR3 is 16 amino acids. V lost 6 bases, J lost 8 bases, and 23 bases lay in between. For the CDR3, the DNA is TGTGCCAGCAGGGGAGAGTCCGGGTCTGATCCGGACACCATATATTTT. This sequence encodes CASRGESGSDPDTIYF. The full variable domain, in which reference TRBV2 and TRBJ1-3 provide the parts outside the CDR3, is EPEVTQTPSHQVTQMGQEVILRCVPISNHLYFYWYRQILGQKVEFLVSFYNNEISEKSEIFDDQFSVERPDGSNFTLKIRSTKLEDSAMYFCASRGESGSDPDTIYFGEGSWLTVV.

The chain employs TRBV6-1 and TRBJ1-5; 9 positions match TRBD1. J gave up 9 bases and V 3 bases, and 6 bases lay outside the gene matches. CDR1 MNHNS and CDR2 SASEGT come from the germline V gene. CDR3 length: 14 amino acids. The CDR3 coding sequence is TGTGCCAGCAGTGAGGGACAGGGCCCTGGGCCCCAGCATTTT. It yields the protein CASSEGQGPGPQHF.

This sequence joins TRBV19 and TRBJ2-2, with 9 bases that match TRBD1. Germline V gene lookup returns CDR1 LNHDA and CDR2 SQIVND (reference sequence). V shed 5 bases, J shed 7 bases, and the junction held 14 bases outside the gene matches. The CDR3 has 17 amino acids. CDR3: CASSLTGQGRVHGELFF. CDR3 bases: TGTGCCAGTAGTTTAACGGGACAGGGAAGGGTGCACGGGGAGCTGTTTTTT.

The V gene is TRBV27, the J gene TRBJ2-7; the match to TRBD1 covers 8 bases. The CDR3 sequence is 15 residues long. With 2 bases clipped from V and 0 bases from J, the junction kept 3 bases outside the gene matches. In germline, CDR1 is MNHEY, CDR2 SMNVEV (reference sequence). CDR3 bases: TGTGCCAGCAGTTTACTCGGACAGGGCTCCTACGAGCAGTACTTC. Translated: CASSLLGQGSYEQYF.

The chain has TRBV28 and TRBJ2-7; TRBD1 matches at 9 bases. V shed 7 bases, J shed 2 bases, and the junction held 9 bases outside the gene matches. The CDR3 sequence is 15 residues long. Germline lookup yields CDR1 MDHEN and CDR2 SYDVKM. CDR3 nucleotides: TGTGCCAGCACCCCCGGGACAGGGATCACCTACGAGCAGTACGTC. Its protein is CASTPGTGITYEQYV.

The V and J genes are TRBV19 and TRBJ2-5; 11 nucleotides match TRBD1. This CDR3 has 14 amino acids. V lost 3 bases, J lost 10 bases, and 7 bases stayed unmatched. Germline V gene sequence: CDR1 LNHDA, CDR2 SQIVND (reference sequence). The CDR3 sequence: CASSMGQGVVGQYF. The DNA for the CDR3 is TGTGCCAGTAGTATGGGACAGGGGGTCGTGGGCCAGTACTTC.

The V call is TRBV4-2, the J call TRBJ1-2; the match to TRBD1 covers 9 bases. The germline V gene encodes CDR1 LGHNA and CDR2 YNFKEQ. The CDR3 totals 17 residues. J lost 2 bases, V lost 0 bases, and 7 bases had no gene match. The DNA for the CDR3 is TGTGCCAGCAGCCAAGATCCGGGACAGGGAAAGAACTATGGCTACACCTTC. It translates to CASSQDPGQGKNYGYTF.

The chain employs TRBV19 and TRBJ1-1; perhaps TRBD1 as D (5 bases). This CDR3 is 14 amino acids long. The V end was cut by 3 bases, the J end by 9 bases, with 17 bases between. Germline loops: CDR1 LNHDA, CDR2 SQIVND (reference sequence). The CDR3 DNA sequence: TGTGCCAGTAGTATGAGTTTTGAACAGGCAAAAGCTTTCTTT. This translates into CASSMSFEQAKAFF.

This chain joins TRBV7-8 and TRBJ2-2, with 8 bases lining up with TRBD1. CDR3 length equals 15 residues. The V gene's germline CDR1 is SGHVS and CDR2 FQNEAQ. V was pared by 5 bases and J by 4 bases, with 6 bases of the junction left unmatched. The CDR3 DNA reads TGTGCCAGCAGCACCCACGACAGGGGCACCGGGGAGCTGTTTTTT. Residues: CASSTHDRGTGELFF.

The chain has TRBV24-1 and TRBJ2-3, with 9 bases identical to TRBD2. V trimming: 9 bases; J trimming: 5 bases; junction bases outside the gene matches: 2. The CDR3 sequence is 12 residues long. Germline CDR1 is KGHDR and CDR2 is SFDVKD. The CDR3 loop is CATSTSGDTQYF. CDR3 DNA: TGTGCCACCTCGACTAGCGGAGATACGCAGTATTTT.

The V gene is TRBV11-3, the J gene TRBJ2-7; 15 bases agree with TRBD2. Germline CDR1 and CDR2: SGHNT and YENEEA. V trimming: 5 bases; J trimming: 5 bases; junction bases outside the gene matches: 7. The CDR3 runs 16 residues. CDR3 nucleotide sequence: TGTGCCAGCAGCCCAGGGACTAGCGGGGGGTTACACGAGCAGTACTTC. It is translated as CASSPGTSGGLHEQYF. The full variable domain, with the rest looked up from reference TRBV11-3 and TRBJ2-7, is EAGVVQSPRYKIIEKKQPVAFWCNPISGHNTLYWYLQNLGQGPELLIRYENEEAVDDSQLPKDRFSAERLKGVDSTLKIQPAELGDSAVYLCASSPGTSGGLHEQYFGPGTRLTVT.